This T cell receptor beta chain came from a study of beta chain features in type 1 diabetes. Study context: Examination of sorted cells across all samples involved about 100,000,000 cells. Study-level points and caveats: The study notes PCR might favor shorter templates equally in patients and controls.

V was shortened by 3 bases and J by 1 base, with 12 bases between the two germline ends. The length of the CDR3 is 15 residues. The germline V gene encodes CDR1 SGHTA and CDR2 FQGNSA. The sequenced template was cDNA made from the entire isolated RNA. For naive, central memory and regulatory T cell samples, reads averaged around 3.5 million. TCRdb keeps only in-frame clones here, not all; method: immunoSEQ multiplex PCR. Among 300,000 to 400,000 clones listed, roughly 11% were seen once. This clone turned up a few times. Its matching antigen is unknown. The origin of this receptor is a woman aged 25 to 39 in good health. Sequencing was performed on naive CD4+ T cells from blood. The rearrangement uses TRBV7-2 and TRBJ1-2, with D unclear. CDR3 sequence reads: CASSFSLGLNYGYTF. As DNA, the CDR3 is TGTGCCAGCAGCTTTTCTCTGGGCCTTAACTATGGCTACACCTTC.